The entry below describes one T cell receptor beta chain. Antigen unknown. Sequenced by immunoSEQ multiplex PCR; TCRdb stores in-frame clones only, minus some. The sample holds more than 2,000,000 clones, approximately 90% seen once. There were no recent acute infections or vaccinations among the donors, who were healthy HIV-negative adults. This entry belongs to a study of shared clonotypes between healthy human individuals. Looking at the study overall: Donors were two women and a few men aged 18 to 49.

Between the trimmed V and J ends, which lost 5 bases and 0 bases, there was a span of 7 bases. The CDR3 has 13 amino acids. CDR1 and CDR2 from the germline V gene are KGHSH and LQKENI. Findings of the study overall: Sampling covered blood only; tissue repertoires likely differ.

The sequence came from a man between 18 and 35 years old in good health. This rearrangement joins TRBV18 to TRBJ2-5; D is perhaps TRBD1 or TRBD2 (5 bases each). The sample taken for sequencing was naive CD4+ T cells sorted from blood. Stated subset: CD45RA+ positively selected. CDR3 loop: CASSSGHQETQYF. The DNA of the CDR3 is TGTGCCAGCTCATCGGGACACCAAGAGACCCAGTACTTC.